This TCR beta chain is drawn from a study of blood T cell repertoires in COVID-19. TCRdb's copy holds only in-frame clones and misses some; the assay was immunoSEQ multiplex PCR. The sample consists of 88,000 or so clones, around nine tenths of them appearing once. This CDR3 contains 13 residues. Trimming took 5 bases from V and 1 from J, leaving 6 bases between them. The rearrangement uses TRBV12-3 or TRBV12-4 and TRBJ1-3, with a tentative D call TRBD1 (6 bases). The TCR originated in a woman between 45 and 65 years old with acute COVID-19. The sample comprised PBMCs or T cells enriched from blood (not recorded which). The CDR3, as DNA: TGTGCCAGCAGTCAGGGGTCTGGAAACACCATATATTTT. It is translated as CASSQGSGNTIYF.